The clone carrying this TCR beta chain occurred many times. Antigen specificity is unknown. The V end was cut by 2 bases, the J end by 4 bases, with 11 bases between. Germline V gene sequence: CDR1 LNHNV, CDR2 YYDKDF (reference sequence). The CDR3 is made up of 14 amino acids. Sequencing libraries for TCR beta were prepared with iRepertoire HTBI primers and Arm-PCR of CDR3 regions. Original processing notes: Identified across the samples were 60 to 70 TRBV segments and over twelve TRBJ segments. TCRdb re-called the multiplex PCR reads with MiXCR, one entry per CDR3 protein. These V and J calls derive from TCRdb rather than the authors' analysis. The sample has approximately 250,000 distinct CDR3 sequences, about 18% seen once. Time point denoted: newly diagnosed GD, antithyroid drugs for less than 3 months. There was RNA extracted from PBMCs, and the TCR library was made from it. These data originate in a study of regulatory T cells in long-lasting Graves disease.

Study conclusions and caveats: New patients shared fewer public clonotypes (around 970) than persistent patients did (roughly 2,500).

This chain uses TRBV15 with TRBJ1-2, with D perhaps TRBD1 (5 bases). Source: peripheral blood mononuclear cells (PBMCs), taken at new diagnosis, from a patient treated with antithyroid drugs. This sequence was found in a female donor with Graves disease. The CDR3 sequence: CATSRLGDLYGYTF. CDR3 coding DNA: TGTGCCACCAGCAGACTAGGGGACCTCTATGGCTACACCTTC.